This TCR beta chain stems from a study of kidney transplant recipient with SARS-CoV-2 infection. Note on this clonotype: This could be a read error, since a much larger clone is one nucleotide away.

From the reads, TCRdb called clonotypes with MiXCR, one entry per CDR3 protein. The data contain under 300,000 distinct CDR3 sequences, about 30% of them singletons. Specimen: a blood sample, collected at baseline and on roughly day 120 from a kidney transplant recipient. The clonotype originates from a young adult male patient who had COVID-19 and was a kidney transplant recipient. Some T cells may be transferred from the graft donor.

CDR3 loop: CASSLSTLTYEQYF. The CDR3 nucleotides are TGTGCCAGCAGCTTATCGACCTTAACCTACGAGCAGTACTTC. V usage is TRBV7-2 and J usage is TRBJ2-7, with D unclear. V was cut by 2 bases and J by 2 bases, with 10 bases left in between. The CDR3 consists of 14 residues. CDR1 is SGHTA, CDR2 FQGNSA, per germline.